The present entry profiles one TCR beta chain with its context. The sample belongs to a study of control samples from healthy donors and cancer patients. The CDR3 has 13 residues. V was shortened by 3 bases and J by 3 bases, with 8 bases between the two germline ends. The germline V gene encodes CDR1 KGHSH and CDR2 LQKENI. The assay was immunoSEQ multiplex PCR, and TCRdb's table has in-frame clones only and misses some. The sample yields about 170,000 clones, just over 90% seen once. The sample comprised blood. The chain uses TRBV18 and TRBJ2-5; D is possibly TRBD1 (5 bases). This TCR derives from a woman aged 55-69 years in good health. The CDR3 is CASSPQGKETQYF. DNA for the CDR3: TGTGCCAGCTCACCTCAGGGAAAAGAGACCCAGTACTTC.